The 15 T cell receptor beta chains below were found in one sample sequenced in a study of tumor-infiltrating lymphocytes in localized non-small cell lung cancer. The data were produced by immunoSEQ multiplex PCR, yet TCRdb's version contains in-frame clones alone and is incomplete. The table records approximately 16,000 clones, about 45% of them present only once. Sequenced sample: lung tumor tissue. The source is a human donor with non-small cell lung cancer.

Of note for this clone: The same CDR3 arises from other DNA sequences in this sample as well. J is TRBJ2-3 and V is TRBV7-6; 7 bases are a match to TRBD2. The CDR3 totals 15 residues. From germline, CDR1 is SGHVS and CDR2 FNYEAQ. Losses at the gene ends were 5 bases for V and 1 base for J; bases not matched to a gene: 6. CDR3 loop: CASSRGGGGTDTQYF. DNA for the CDR3: TGTGCCAGCAGCCGTGGCGGGGGAGGCACAGATACGCAGTATTTT.

This clone was detected only a few times. The chain carries TRBV25-1 and TRBJ2-2; TRBD2 might be the D (7 bases). Germline V gene data show CDR1 as MGHDK and CDR2 as SYGVNS. The ends were cut back, 7 bases at V and 7 bases at J, with 16 bases in the middle. CDR3 length: 14 residues. The CDR3 sequence: CASIPSGGGGELFF. In nucleotides, the CDR3 is TGTGCCAGCATCCCGTCGGGGGGCGGCGGGGAGCTGTTTTTT.

This clone occurred once. The V gene is TRBV6-5, the J gene TRBJ2-4; a weak D match, TRBD1 (6 bases). Trimming stripped 2 bases from V and 7 bases from J, with 12 bases between. The CDR3 has 14 amino acids. CDR1 and CDR2 from the germline V gene are MNHEY and SVGAGI. CDR3 residues: CASSYLRQGNIQYF. In nucleotides, the CDR3 is TGTGCCAGCAGTTACCTGAGGCAGGGGAACATTCAGTACTTC.

This clone has a single count. The chain is built from TRBV6-5 and TRBJ2-7, with D unclear. The CDR3 runs to 15 residues. V gave up 0 bases and J gave up 0 bases, with 9 bases separating them. Per germline, CDR1 MNHEY and CDR2 SVGAGI. The CDR3 sequence is CASSYSWSRSYEQYF. The DNA of the CDR3 is TGTGCCAGCAGTTACTCGTGGAGCCGCTCCTACGAGCAGTACTTC.

The chain carries TRBV27 and TRBJ2-7, with D perhaps assigned TRBD1 or TRBD2 (5 bases each). V shed 6 bases and J shed 0 bases, with 12 bases lying between them. The CDR3 has 14 residues. Germline CDR1 MNHEY, CDR2 SMNVEV (reference sequence). In DNA form, the CDR3 reads TGTGCCAGCAGCTTCTCAGGGAGCTCCTACGAGCAGTACTTC. Translation gives CASSFSGSSYEQYF.

The chain joins TRBV6-1 to TRBJ2-4, with D tentatively TRBD1 or TRBD2 (5 bases each). Germline V lookup: CDR1 MNHNS, CDR2 SASEGT. Trimming left V 6 bases short and J 4 bases short, with 13 bases between. The CDR3 extends over 14 amino acids. The CDR3 coding sequence is TGTGCCAGCAGAGCCTGGGACGGAAAAAACATTCAGTACTTC. It specifies CASRAWDGKNIQYF.

The chain links TRBV5-1 to TRBJ2-7; the D gene is possibly TRBD2 (6 bases). With 4 bases removed from V and 9 bases from J, the gap between germline ends came to 20 bases. Looked up from germline, CDR1 is SGHRS and CDR2 is YFSETQ. This CDR3 comprises 14 residues. The CDR3 DNA follows: TGCGCCAGCAGCAGGGACCACTGGAGGGAATGGCAGTACTTC. Translation gives CASSRDHWREWQYF.

The gene calls are TRBV2 and TRBJ1-5; D might be TRBD1 (5 bases). Germline CDR1 is SNHLY and CDR2 is FYNNEI. Between the trimmed V and J ends, which lost 8 bases and 7 bases, there was a span of 18 bases. The CDR3 extends over 14 amino acids. In DNA form, the CDR3 reads TGTGCCAGCCGTGGTGAGGGGAGAGCCCAGCCCCAGCATTTT. Its protein product is CASRGEGRAQPQHF.

CDR3 nucleotides: TGTGCCAGCAGTATAGATAGAGGGCGGGATGAAAAACTGTTTTTT. Its protein is CASSIDRGRDEKLFF. The chain employs TRBV28 and TRBJ1-4; D unresolved. CDR1 is MDHEN and CDR2 is SYDVKM in the germline V gene. There are 15 residues in the CDR3. The V end was cut by 5 bases, the J end by 6 bases, with 16 bases between.

The chain joins TRBV7-8 to TRBJ1-5, with D unclear. V lost 1 base to trimming and J lost 7 bases, with 8 bases between them. The CDR3 totals 13 residues. From germline, CDR1 is SGHVS and CDR2 FQNEAQ. Written as DNA, the CDR3 is TGTGCCAGCAGCTTAGGTGCGGAGCAGCCCCAGCATTTT. Amino acid sequence: CASSLGAEQPQHF.

This chain links TRBV9 with TRBJ2-2; D uncertain. The CDR3 runs 16 residues. With 0 bases removed from V and 2 bases from J, the gap between germline ends came to 11 bases. Germline values: CDR1 SGDLS, CDR2 YYNGEE. CDR3 sequence (DNA): TGTGCCAGCAGCGTAGCTCCGACAACCAACACCGGGGAGCTGTTTTTT. Protein: CASSVAPTTNTGELFF.

In this sample, this clone turned up a few times. The chain recombines TRBV15 with TRBJ1-5; D call uncertain. From germline, CDR1 is LNHNV and CDR2 YYDKDF (reference sequence). The CDR3 has 17 amino acids. Trimming left V 0 bases short and J 0 bases short, with 12 bases between. DNA for the CDR3: TGTGCCACCAGCAGAGATCGCCTAGGGAATAGCAATCAGCCCCAGCATTTT. As protein: CATSRDRLGNSNQPQHF. The full variable domain, completed using reference TRBV15 and TRBJ1-5, is DAMVIQNPRYQVTQFGKPVTLSCSQTLNHNVMYWYQQKSSQAPKLLFHYYDKDFNNEADTPDNFQSRRPNTSFCFLDIRSPGLGDTAMYLCATSRDRLGNSNQPQHFGDGTRLSIL.

This clone has just a few counts. The V gene is TRBV9, the J gene TRBJ1-1; D not certain. CDR3 length: 13 residues. V lost 6 bases and J 5 bases, leaving 14 bases between the germline ends. Germline CDR1 is SGDLS and CDR2 is YYNGEE. In DNA, the CDR3 is TGTGCCAGCAATCAAGGAGGAAGAACTGAAGCTTTCTTT. Translated: CASNQGGRTEAFF.

The CDR3 here is CAITLGQRRSPLHF. The CDR3, as DNA: TGTGCCATCACCCTGGGACAGCGACGGTCACCCCTCCACTTT. The rearrangement uses TRBV2 and TRBJ1-6, with TRBD1 matching 7 bases. The CDR3 length is 14 residues. The ends lost 10 bases at V and 10 bases at J; junction bases unmatched: 13. Germline V gene lookup returns CDR1 SNHLY and CDR2 FYNNEI.

The chain links TRBV4-3 to TRBJ2-7; 9 bases are shared with TRBD1. Germline CDR1 and CDR2: LGHNA and YSLEER. V dropped 0 bases and J dropped 2; count of bases not matched to a gene: 11. CDR3 length: 18 residues. The CDR3 coding sequence is TGCGCCAGCAGCCAAGAGTTATTAAGGACAGGGGTGGCCTACGAGCAGTACTTC. This gives the protein CASSQELLRTGVAYEQYF.